The TCR beta chain described here comes from a study of Graves' ophthalmopathy and Graves' hyperthyroidism (dated by TCRdb to the late 2010s). For the wider study: Peripheral blood was collected at initial diagnosis, before any treatment. In about six hyperthyroidism patients, the T-cell repertoires found in thyroid tissue were compared with those found in blood. To explore V-J signatures that distinguish ophthalmopathy from hyperthyroidism, a discovery set of about a hundred patients was enrolled, made up of around 40 with ophthalmopathy and 57 with stable hyperthyroidism. After sampling, hyperthyroidism patients received methimazole starting at 30 mg daily, and ophthalmopathy patients received high-dose intravenous methylprednisolone. In total, under 150 blood samples were TCR-sequenced: around 42 ophthalmopathy, 75 hyperthyroidism and 17 hyperthyroidism-to-ophthalmopathy patients. TCR beta repertoire signatures were used to distinguish Graves' ophthalmopathy from Graves' hyperthyroidism and to predict progression to ophthalmopathy. An independent validation cohort was composed of 18 hyperthyroidism patients and about 16 patients who later progressed from hyperthyroidism to ophthalmopathy. The 75 to 100 discovery patients were divided at random into training and test sets in a 7:3 ratio. Results and caveats for the whole study, not just this receptor: Ophthalmopathy was separated from stable hyperthyroidism by the 13-signature model with around 88% sensitivity and less than 82% specificity in cross-validation and with 80%/75% in the test set. Among expanded thyroid clonotypes with frequency above 0.001, most also showed up in blood, which suggests that blood repertoires may reflect the thyroid immune response. In validation, the model predicted ophthalmopathy progression with 55% to 71% sensitivity and 72.22% specificity; roughly eleven predicted patients were CT-confirmed with GO in a median of approximately 6.5 months. Sample size was not statistically predetermined, and group allocation was not concealed from the investigators.

For repertoire sequencing, the TCR beta CDR3 regions were amplified from RNA transcripts. The first round of RT-PCR was done with HTBI primers and the Qiagen OneStep RT-PCR kit, and was followed by a second round of multiplex PCR, then size selection and purification. Libraries were sequenced paired-end with 100 bp reads on an Illumina HiSeq2000. Per the authors' processing: SOAPnuke was used to process the reads, removing any read that contained adapters or uncalled bases, had a mean Phred below 15, or lacked an exact match to the constant primer or identifier. COPE v1.2.5 was used to merge the high-quality paired reads. Unique nucleotide sequences were defined as clonotypes and aligned to IMGT TRB V, D and J references using MiTCR v1.1. The analysis was limited to V-J combinations with a frequency above 0.0001, which together covered 99.2% of repertoires. A TCR clonal expansion and chaos score per V-J combination was defined as the ratio of F50 clonal expansion to chaos observed in the TCRdist matrix. Welch's t-statistics and random forest were used to reduce the features to about twelve V-J combinations, which were then used as input to a naive Bayes classifier. The Morisita-Horn index was used to measure how similar the thyroid and blood repertoires were. TCRdb reprocessed the public reads (quality trimming at Q25 with fastp, clone calling with MiXCR) and kept in-frame beta chains. CDR3 protein sequences are deduplicated, and each keeps its most common genes and DNA. TCRdb's processing, not the authors' own work, is the source of the V and J calls. The sample includes some 410,000 distinct CDR3 sequences, with around a fifth observed a single time. 2.5% to 3.5% of the sample is in the top ten clones.

This clonotype was recorded at least ten times. Its antigen is still unknown. Base qualities are missing; no much larger clone stands one base away. According to the germline V gene (reference sequence), CDR1 reads SGHNT and CDR2 reads YYREEE. Trimming leaves V shorter by 4 bases and J shorter by 2 bases, with the junction holding 7 bases beyond the gene matches. From the cysteine up to the phenylalanine, the CDR3 has a length of 15 residues. Of the read, only the CDR3 DNA is kept; its 45 bases are in frame from base 1. Hyperthyroidism was defined as stable when no progression to ophthalmopathy occurred within 18 months of follow-up. Patients with hyperthyroidism were aged 18 to 65 years, had been newly diagnosed, and had a disease duration of less than 2 months. Patients with other autoimmune diseases, uncontrolled infections, pregnancy or lactation were excluded. Diagnosis relied on clinical symptoms, serum thyroxine, TRAb, thyroid ultrasound and orbital computed tomography. Using Ficoll-Paque density gradient centrifugation, PBMCs were isolated from 9.5 to 10 ml of fresh peripheral blood. Total RNA was extracted using Trizol reagent, and RNA quality was checked on an Agilent 2100 Bioanalyzer.

Sequenced input: peripheral blood. This receptor was obtained from a woman aged 18-29 years with stable Graves' hyperthyroidism. Donor details come from another sample of the same person, matched by shared clones. This receptor chain uses TRBV5-4 and TRBJ1-2; 8 junctional bases match TRBD1. The nucleotide sequence reads TGTGCCAGCAGCCCGGGGACAGGACACAACTATGGCTACACCTTC. Its protein product is CASSPGTGHNYGYTF.